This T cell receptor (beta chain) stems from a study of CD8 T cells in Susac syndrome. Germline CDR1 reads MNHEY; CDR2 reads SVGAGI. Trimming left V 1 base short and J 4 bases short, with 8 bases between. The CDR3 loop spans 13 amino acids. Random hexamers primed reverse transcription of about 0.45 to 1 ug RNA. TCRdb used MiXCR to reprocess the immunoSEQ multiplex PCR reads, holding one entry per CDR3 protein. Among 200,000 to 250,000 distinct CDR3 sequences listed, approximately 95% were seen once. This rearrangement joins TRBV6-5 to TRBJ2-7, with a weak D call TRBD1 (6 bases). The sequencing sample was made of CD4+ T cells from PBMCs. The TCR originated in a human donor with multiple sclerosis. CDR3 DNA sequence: TGTGCCAGCAGTTACTTACAGGGATACGAGCAGTACTTC. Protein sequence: CASSYLQGYEQYF.